The clone carrying this T cell receptor beta chain was counted only a few times. Its target is unknown. The data were obtained in a study of T cells in Graves' hyperthyroidism and ophthalmopathy. Study results and limitations: Separating ophthalmopathy from stable hyperthyroidism was achieved by a 13 V-J model. Most thyroid clonotypes expanded above 0.001 appeared in blood too.

The CDR3 consists of 14 residues. In germline, CDR1 is SGHDT, CDR2 YYEEEE. V lost 5 bases to trimming and J lost 8 bases; unmatched junction nucleotides: 11. TCR beta CDR3 regions were amplified from RNA. TCR CDR3 regions were first amplified by RT-PCR with HTBI primers. MiXCR, applied by TCRdb to the multiplex PCR reads, yields one record per CDR3 protein. Among 600,000 to 700,000 distinct CDR3 sequences listed, 45% were seen once. Sequenced input: peripheral blood or thyroid tissue (not recorded which). The chain has TRBV5-6 and TRBJ1-2, with TRBD1 matching 8 bases. This TCR was sampled from an adult man with Graves' disease, either hyperthyroidism or ophthalmopathy (not recorded which). CDR3 loop: CASRPDRGLEGYTF. CDR3 nucleotide sequence: TGTGCCAGCAGACCCGACAGGGGCTTGGAGGGCTACACCTTC. Drawing the rest from reference TRBV5-6 and TRBJ1-2, the complete variable domain is DAGVTQSPTHLIKTRGQQVTLRCSPKSGHDTVSWYQQALGQGPQFIFQYYEEEERQRGNFPDRFSGHQFPNYSSELNVNALLLGDSALYLCASRPDRGLEGYTFGSGTRLTVV.